This TCR beta chain emerged from a study of CD8+ T cells in alopecia areata (dated by TCRdb to between 2018 and 2020). At the level of the whole study: The treated patients took part in an open-label pilot trial in which moderate-to-severe alopecia areata was treated with oral tofacitinib at 5 to 10 mg twice daily. Disease severity in treated patients was measured with the SALT score, which quantifies the percentage of affected scalp surface area. Tofacitinib was given for 6 to 18 months, followed by 6 months of follow-up off drug to assess delayed response and recurrence. TCRbeta CDR3 regions were amplified by immunoSEQ multiplex PCR using 35 Vbeta forward and 13 Jbeta reverse primers. Scalp clonality was compared among normal scalp (n=4), patchy alopecia areata scalp (n=8), and alopecia totalis/universalis scalp (n=8). RNA came from the PAXgene miRNA kit for fixed scalp, the miRNeasy kit for PBMCs, and the RNeasy kit for mouse skin. Biopsies were taken from tofacitinib-treated patients at baseline and at 4 and 24 weeks of treatment, and a later scalp biopsy was taken in several of the tofacitinib-treated patients. In humans, TCRbeta sequencing was performed on scalp tissue and on sorted CD4+ and CD8+ peripheral blood T cells from healthy controls and from patients with patchy or totalis/universalis alopecia areata. The study used high-throughput TCRbeta sequencing to examine T cell clonal expansion in alopecia areata, in both the C3H/HeJ mouse model and human patients. Here is what the overall study found, with its caveats: With tofacitinib, both scalp clonality and the number of expanded CD8+ clones among the top 100 scalp clones went down significantly. Many expanded lesional clones were found to persist in scalp and blood during tofacitinib treatment, and relapse after treatment cessation may be partly explained by this persistence. Compared with normal scalp, lesional scalp had higher clonality and more expanded CD8+ clones, particularly in alopecia totalis/universalis, a pattern that suggests antigenic drive. The treated cohort was small, with a single nonresponder, so links between baseline CD8+ expansion and response need larger studies. Unlike mouse skin, where gammadelta T cells dominate, normal human skin contains resident alphabeta T cells that get sequenced too, which complicates analysis of the scalp TCR repertoire. Shared TCR sequences between patients were less evident than in mice, which may be partly attributable to HLA diversity in the patient population.

Comments on this clone: What antigen it recognizes has not been identified. No per-base quality is available; no much larger clone lies one base away.

Libraries were prepared through the immunoSEQ multiplex PCR assay. For TCR sequencing, RNA was extracted from every sample and reverse transcribed into cDNA to serve as template. SuperScript III was used for first-strand cDNA synthesis, primed with a 2:1 mix of oligo-dT and random hexamers. A synthetic immune receptor repertoire was used to assess amplification bias, and residual bias was removed computationally. In the original analysis: Raw reads were preprocessed to remove errors, and CDR3 was defined by IMGT conventions from the conserved cysteine to phenylalanine. Clonality was calculated as 1 minus Shannon entropy normalized by log2 of the number of productive unique TCRs. CD4 or CD8 identity of scalp clones was inferred by cross-referencing scalp TCRbeta sequences with sorted blood CD4 and CD8 repertoires. TCRdb took over this immuneACCESS table, retaining in-frame rearrangements with V and J assigned. Such tables are incomplete; in checked studies, under half of the missing clones stem from an unresolved V gene, and the remainder is unexplained. V, J and clone size derive from that table, while D and trimming were established from the DNA sequence. Recorded for this sample are roughly 120,000 clones; 50% to 75% of them occurred a single time. The ten largest clones add up to 25% to 35% of the sample.

The label giving this sample's time point can be read as: more than 3 weeks on oral tofacitinib. The treatment or condition label of this sample denotes: oral pan-JAK inhibitor, 5-10 mg twice daily. Peripheral blood and lesional scalp punch biopsies were obtained from patients with alopecia areata. PBMCs were isolated by density centrifugation and stained for CD3, CD4 and CD8, after which CD4+ and CD8+ T cells were sorted on a FACSAria. From cysteine to phenylalanine, the CDR3 is 15 amino acids long. Only the CDR3 portion is preserved as DNA: 45 bases, with reading frame beginning at the first base. CDR1 and CDR2 are read off the germline V gene (reference sequence) as MNHEY and SMNVEV. Germline trimming amounts to 5 bases on V and 5 bases on J, with 10 as the count of junction bases outside the gene matches.

The source material was CD8+ T cells sorted from blood, sampled at week 4, from a patient treated with tofacitinib. The V and J segments used are TRBV27 and TRBJ2-5; TRBD1 agrees with 8 junctional bases. This TCR was sampled from a human donor with alopecia areata. The CDR3 in this case is CASSPLDRVEETQYF. The nucleotide sequence is TGTGCCAGCAGTCCTCTGGACAGGGTCGAGGAGACCCAGTACTTC.